A selection of T cell receptor beta chains follows, all from one sample in a study of T cell responses to AZD1222 COVID-19 vaccine. The table came from immunoSEQ multiplex PCR; TCRdb's copy has only in-frame clones and leaves some out. The sample lists under 200,000 clones, about nine tenths occurring once. The sequenced sample was peripheral blood, obtained on day 0 of AZD1222 vaccination. The receptors shown here come from an adult in good health. Both conserved end residues are part of each CDR3. The order of the fields is J gene, D gene, CDR3 length, V gene, CDR3 protein. The D gene is left open where the match is weak.

TRBJ1-5	-	13	TRBV4-3	CASSIQVGQPQHF
TRBJ1-1	-	14	TRBV3-1/TRBV3-2	CASIKSEGNTEAFF
TRBJ2-1	TRBD2	15	TRBV7-2	CASSLERGVYNEQFF
TRBJ2-7	-	17	TRBV11-2	CASSLAGSSSGFYEQYF
TRBJ2-7	-	12	TRBV29-1	CSVAALLGEQYF
TRBJ2-2	-	17	TRBV3-1/TRBV3-2	CASSQVRLAINTGELFF
TRBJ1-6	-	14	TRBV5-5	CASSDEDRNSPLHF
TRBJ1-6	-	17	TRBV28	CASSPSFMKGKNSPLHF
TRBJ1-3	-	15	TRBV27	CASSLSRPGGNTIYF
TRBJ1-2	-	10	TRBV2	CASSEGGYTF
TRBJ1-1	-	13	TRBV28	CASSLLRNTEAFF
TRBJ2-7	-	13	TRBV10-3	CAISAKGFDEQYF
TRBJ1-5	-	15	TRBV28	CASSFKSSWVQPQHF
TRBJ2-7	TRBD1	16	TRBV6-5	CASSYSGTGGAYEQYF
TRBJ1-2	-	13	TRBV5-6	CASSLAAGGGYTF
TRBJ1-1	-	10	TRBV30	CAWQKTEAFF
TRBJ1-1	-	16	TRBV11-2	CASSSRTAGLNTEAFF
TRBJ2-2	-	12	TRBV3-1/TRBV3-2	CASSWNTGELFF
TRBJ2-2	TRBD1	17	TRBV9	CASSVLRDRGVPGELFF
TRBJ1-1	TRBD1	12	TRBV6-2/TRBV6-3	CASSYRQGEAFF
TRBJ2-1	TRBD2	17	TRBV5-1	CASSPGLAGAGYNEQFF
TRBJ2-3	-	14	TRBV7-3	CASSLTGGTDTQYF
TRBJ2-1	-	14	TRBV2	CASSYLGSHREQFF
TRBJ1-2	-	14	TRBV30	CAWTLQGAGYGYTF
TRBJ2-5	-	16	TRBV9	CASSVGVSAGEETQYF
TRBJ2-1	-	16	TRBV6-2/TRBV6-3	CASSYILEGPRDEQFF
TRBJ2-3	TRBD1	15	TRBV28	CASSWTGRTTDTQYF
TRBJ1-1	TRBD1	16	TRBV19	CASSSTQGRMNTEAFF